The sequence of this T cell receptor beta chain was determined in a study of blood T cell repertoires in COVID-19. Study-level background: The United States, Italy and Spain provided the acute and convalescent COVID-19 samples. T cells, B-cell-depleted T cells, or PBMCs provided the cDNA or gDNA that served as material.

This CDR3 has 15 residues. The germline V gene encodes CDR1 MNHNS and CDR2 SASEGT. The V end lost 2 bases, the J end lost 5 bases, and 14 bases lay between the germline ends. This table comes from immunoSEQ multiplex PCR, and its TCRdb copy is limited to in-frame clones, with some not included. The data show fewer than 250,000 clones, nearly 90% seen once. This sequence originates from a man aged 25-45 years who had recovered from COVID-19. The genes are TRBV6-1 and TRBJ2-3, with D perhaps TRBD2 (6 bases). The source material was PBMCs or T cells enriched from blood (not recorded which). CDR3 sequence (DNA): TGTGCCAGCAGTGAACGGACGGGAGTAAGAGATACGCAGTATTTT. Translation gives CASSERTGVRDTQYF.